Listed here are 12 T cell receptor beta chains from one sample, sequenced in a study of cytomegalovirus exposure and HLA in healthy donors. Assay used: immunoSEQ multiplex PCR; TCRdb lists only in-frame clones, some missing. The table has some 130,000 clones, 80% to 90% seen once. Sequencing input: PBMCs. The receptors shown here come from a woman under 30 in good health and CMV-seronegative.

The chain joins TRBV4-1 to TRBJ1-4; TRBD1 matches at 9 bases. The germline V gene encodes CDR1 MGHRA and CDR2 YSYEKL. Unmatched junction bases numbered 11, after V lost 5 bases and J lost 4 bases. This CDR3 has 17 amino acids. The CDR3 loop is CASSWRGQGGVNEKLFF. CDR3 coding DNA: TGCGCCAGCAGCTGGCGGGGACAGGGAGGAGTTAATGAAAAACTGTTTTTT.

This sequence joins TRBV6-7 and TRBJ2-2; 9 bases map to TRBD2. TRBV6-7 is marked as an open reading frame, function uncertain. The trim removed 4 bases at V and 4 bases at J, leaving 10 bases unmatched. This CDR3 spans 17 amino acids. The CDR3 loop is CASSSRAGGLTTGELFF. The CDR3 DNA is TGTGCCAGCAGTTCGAGAGCGGGGGGCCTTACCACCGGGGAGCTGTTTTTT.

The genes are TRBV5-1 and TRBJ1-4, with TRBD1 matching over 7 bases. Trimming at V came to 3 bases and at J to 7 bases, leaving 15 bases not matched to a gene. The CDR3 contains 17 residues. Per the germline V gene, CDR1 is SGHRS and CDR2 is YFSETQ. DNA for the CDR3: TGCGCCAGCAGCTCGGCAGGACAGGCTCTCTGGAGTGAAAAACTGTTTTTT. Translating gives CASSSAGQALWSEKLFF.

The chain uses TRBV4-1 and TRBJ2-1, with TRBD2 as a possible D gene (6 bases). This CDR3 is 16 amino acids long. Germline values: CDR1 MGHRA, CDR2 YSYEKL. Trimming cost V 4 bases and J 8 bases, with 21 bases left between them. The CDR3 nucleotides are TGCGCCAGCAGCCGCCTCCTACCGCCCATAGCGGATGAGCAGTTCTTC. It yields the protein CASSRLLPPIADEQFF.

This chain connects TRBV29-1 to TRBJ2-1; 11 bases fit TRBD2. With 7 bases clipped from V and 7 bases from J, the junction kept 12 bases outside the gene matches. This CDR3 is 15 amino acids long. Germline CDR1 reads SQVTM; CDR2 reads ANQGSEA. The DNA for the CDR3 is TGCAGCGGCGGCCTAAATAGCGGGGGGGCGAATGAGCAGTTCTTC. This translates into CSGGLNSGGANEQFF.

The V call is TRBV5-6, the J call TRBJ1-2; no definite D call. V was cut by 0 bases and J by 7 bases, with 13 bases left in between. The CDR3 sequence is 14 residues long. Germline values: CDR1 SGHDT, CDR2 YYEEEE. In DNA, the CDR3 is TGTGCCAGCAGCTTGGAAGGGAGGGTTGGTGGCTACACCTTC. Protein product: CASSLEGRVGGYTF.

The chain links TRBV11-2 to TRBJ1-6, with D unclear. V was shortened by 8 bases and J by 8 bases, with 16 bases between the two germline ends. The CDR3 contains 14 residues. From germline, CDR1 is SGHAT and CDR2 FQNNGV. The CDR3 spells CASGMGMGYSPLHF. The CDR3 DNA sequence: TGTGCCAGCGGTATGGGTATGGGCTATTCACCCCTCCACTTT.

The CDR3 coding sequence is TGTGCCAGCAGTGAGCGGGGGGACGAGCAGTACTTC. Its translation is CASSERGDEQYF. J is TRBJ2-7 and V is TRBV6-1; 8 nucleotides align to TRBD2. The germline V gene has CDR1 MNHNS and CDR2 SASEGT. The CDR3 sequence is 12 residues long. V was pared by 3 bases and J by 5 bases, with 0 bases of the junction left unmatched.

This chain uses TRBV28 with TRBJ2-3; 16 bases fit TRBD2. Germline V gene lookup returns CDR1 MDHEN and CDR2 SYDVKM. V shed 1 base and J 2 bases; nucleotides not matched to a gene: 9. The CDR3 length is 20 residues. The CDR3 protein is CASSLLGGTSGGAPTDTQYF. CDR3 bases: TGTGCCAGCAGTTTATTGGGCGGGACTAGCGGGGGGGCTCCCACAGATACGCAGTATTTT.

The chain carries TRBV7-3 and TRBJ1-1; D not resolved. The CDR3 consists of 14 residues. V was pared by 0 bases and J by 1 base, with 6 bases between. Germline-derived CDR1 and CDR2 are SGHTA and FQGTGA. CDR3 amino acids: CASSLTSQNTEAFF. The CDR3, as DNA: TGTGCCAGCAGCTTAACAAGCCAGAACACTGAAGCTTTCTTT.

This chain links TRBV19 with TRBJ2-1, with 7 bases that match TRBD2. The CDR3 sequence is 13 residues long. J lost 0 bases, V lost 8 bases, and 1 base had no gene match. Per germline, CDR1 LNHDA and CDR2 SQIVND (reference sequence). CDR3 region: CASSGGSYNEQFF. CDR3 coding DNA: TGTGCCAGTTCGGGGGGCTCCTACAATGAGCAGTTCTTC. Full variable domain (remainder filled in from reference TRBV19 and TRBJ2-1): DGGITQSPKYLFRKEGQNVTLSCEQNLNHDAMYWYRQDPGQGLRLIYYSQIVNDFQKGDIAEGYSVSREKKESFPLTVTSAQKNPTAFYLCASSGGSYNEQFFGPGTRLTVL.

The CDR3 sequence: CASSFSSFDRTSNQPQHF. Here the CDR3 DNA reads TGTGCCAGCAGCTTCAGCTCTTTCGACAGGACTAGCAATCAGCCCCAGCATTTT. The J gene is TRBJ1-5, the V gene TRBV7-6; D might be TRBD1 (6 bases). With 3 bases removed from V and 0 bases from J, the gap between germline ends came to 18 bases. The CDR3 contains 18 residues. CDR1 and CDR2 from the germline V gene are SGHVS and FNYEAQ.